These 31 T cell receptor beta chains were sequenced from one sample in a study of blood T cell repertoires in COVID-19. The assay was immunoSEQ multiplex PCR, and TCRdb's table has in-frame clones only and misses some. The table lists fewer than 65,000 clones, over 80% of them singletons. The sequenced material came from peripheral blood. These receptors all stem from an older woman with active or convalescent COVID-19.

The rearrangement joins TRBV11-2 to TRBJ2-2, with TRBD2 matching over 12 bases. Germline-derived CDR1 and CDR2 are SGHAT and FQNNGV. CDR3 length: 16 residues. The trim removed 4 bases at V and 10 bases at J, leaving 10 bases unmatched. The DNA of the CDR3 is TGTGCCAGCAGCTCCCCTAGCGGGGGGGCTCCTAAGGAGCTGTTTTTT. Amino acids: CASSSPSGGAPKELFF.

This chain uses TRBV7-3 with TRBJ2-2; TRBD2 matches at 14 bases. The germline V gene encodes CDR1 SGHTA and CDR2 FQGTGA. J was trimmed by 0 bases and V by 5 bases; bases with no gene match: 11. CDR3 length: 20 residues. The CDR3 is CASSPRLAGGPKSNTGELFF. In DNA, the CDR3 is TGTGCCAGCAGCCCCCGACTAGCGGGAGGGCCTAAGTCGAACACCGGGGAGCTGTTTTTT.

The V and J genes are TRBV15 and TRBJ1-1; a possible D gene is TRBD1 (5 bases). This CDR3 contains 14 residues. Trimming took off 5 bases at V and 1 base at J, with 11 bases between the two ends. Germline loops: CDR1 LNHNV, CDR2 YYDKDF (reference sequence). The DNA of the CDR3 is TGTGCCACCAGCCGGGGGGAGCCGAACACTGAAGCTTTCTTT. It translates to CATSRGEPNTEAFF.

The chain has TRBV28 and TRBJ1-2, with no clear D. CDR1 and CDR2 (germline): MDHEN, SYDVKM. The CDR3 is 14 residues long. The ends were cut back, 3 bases at V and 0 bases at J, with 8 bases in the middle. DNA for the CDR3: TGTGCCAGCAGTTTGCGGGGAGCTAACTATGGCTACACCTTC. Protein: CASSLRGANYGYTF.

The rearrangement links TRBV6-5 to TRBJ1-3, with D possibly TRBD1 on 6 matching bases. V dropped 0 bases and J dropped 4 bases, with 13 bases sitting between them. This CDR3 is built from 16 residues. Germline V CDR1 and CDR2: MNHEY, SVGAGI. The CDR3 here is CASSYSDRTVGNTIYF. CDR3 in DNA: TGTGCCAGCAGTTACTCGGATCGGACAGTAGGAAACACCATATATTTT.

This clone was counted once. The CDR3, as DNA: TGTGCCAGCAGTAACGACAGGACCAATCAGCCCCAGCATTTT. Its protein is CASSNDRTNQPQHF. This chain uses TRBV28 with TRBJ1-5; TRBD1 might be the D (6 bases). The CDR3 length is 14 residues. V lost 5 bases to trimming and J lost 3 bases, with 11 bases between them. CDR1 and CDR2 from the germline V gene are MDHEN and SYDVKM.

This chain connects TRBV19 to TRBJ2-4; 9 nucleotides line up with TRBD1. The germline gives CDR1 LNHDA, CDR2 SQIVND (reference sequence). This CDR3 is built from 15 residues. V was clipped by 5 bases and J by 5 bases; unmatched bases: 7. CDR3 region: CASSPRGQGENIQYF. CDR3 DNA: TGTGCCAGTAGTCCCCGGGGACAGGGAGAAAACATTCAGTACTTC.

The gene calls are TRBV27 and TRBJ2-2; tentative D call: TRBD2 (6 bases). Germline CDR1 reads MNHEY; CDR2 reads SMNVEV (reference sequence). V dropped 6 bases and J dropped 1 base, with 12 bases sitting between them. This CDR3 spans 15 amino acids. The DNA for the CDR3 is TGTGCCAGCAGGTCCGGGGGAATGAACACCGGGGAGCTGTTTTTT. Its translation is CASRSGGMNTGELFF.

This chain connects TRBV28 to TRBJ2-3, with D maybe TRBD2 (6 bases). The length of the CDR3 is 15 residues. Trimming shortened V by 4 bases and J by 1 base, and 12 bases separated the two germline ends. Germline loops: CDR1 MDHEN, CDR2 SYDVKM. CDR3 region: CASSSTGEGTDTQYF. In DNA, the CDR3 is TGTGCCAGCAGTTCGACGGGAGAGGGCACAGATACGCAGTATTTT.

This chain uses TRBV6-1 with TRBJ1-6, with a possible D match to TRBD1 (5 bases). CDR3 length: 16 amino acids. Germline CDR1 reads MNHNS; CDR2 reads SASEGT. V was pared by 2 bases and J by 4 bases, with 12 bases between. CDR3 amino acids: CASSEQGKPYNSPLHF. The CDR3 bases are TGTGCCAGCAGTGAACAGGGAAAACCTTATAATTCACCCCTCCACTTT.

This chain joins TRBV10-1 and TRBJ2-1; the D gene is possibly TRBD1 (6 bases). CDR1 is WNHNN and CDR2 is SYGVQD in the germline V gene (reference sequence). The V end lost 11 bases, the J end lost 3 bases, and 17 bases lay between the germline ends. The CDR3 is 14 residues long. The CDR3 spells CAGPKGEGYNEQFF. CDR3 coding DNA: TGCGCCGGCCCTAAGGGGGAAGGCTACAATGAGCAGTTCTTC.

The rearrangement joins TRBV29-1 to TRBJ1-4; D remains ambiguous. V was trimmed by 0 bases and J by 4 bases, leaving 15 bases between them. The CDR3 extends over 16 amino acids. CDR1 is SQVTM and CDR2 is ANQGSEA in the germline V gene. The CDR3 sequence: CSVEDGVPSRNEKLFF. The DNA for the CDR3 is TGCAGCGTTGAAGACGGTGTTCCCTCCCGTAATGAAAAACTGTTTTTT.

This clone came up once. The chain uses TRBV5-4 and TRBJ1-5; D perhaps matches TRBD1 (5 bases). The CDR3 is 12 amino acids. The V end was cut by 4 bases, the J end by 7 bases, with 9 bases between. Per the germline V gene, CDR1 is SGHNT and CDR2 is YYREEE (reference sequence). CDR3 protein: CASSAQGQPQHF. CDR3 bases: TGTGCCAGCAGCGCTCAGGGCCAGCCCCAGCATTTT.

The rearrangement uses TRBV19 and TRBJ2-5; TRBD2 might be the D (6 bases). Germline loops: CDR1 LNHDA, CDR2 SQIVND (reference sequence). This CDR3 is built from 17 residues. V lost 3 bases to trimming and J lost 1 base, with 18 bases between them. For the CDR3, the DNA is TGTGCCAGTAGTATCCCATCTAAGGCGGGGTCCCAAGAGACCCAGTACTTC. Amino acids: CASSIPSKAGSQETQYF.

The genes are TRBV18 and TRBJ1-1, with D possibly TRBD1 on 5 matching bases. V lost 3 bases, J lost 4 bases, and 15 bases lay in between. The CDR3 covers 15 residues. Germline-derived CDR1 and CDR2 are KGHSH and LQKENI. The CDR3 DNA follows: TGTGCCAGCTCACCCACGGGGGATAGGGGCACTGAAGCTTTCTTT. Protein: CASSPTGDRGTEAFF.

This clone was counted once. This rearrangement joins TRBV7-2 to TRBJ2-3; perhaps TRBD2 as D (5 bases). V was shortened by 5 bases and J by 0 bases, with 9 bases between the two germline ends. The CDR3 has 14 amino acids. The germline CDR1 and CDR2 sequences are SGHTA and FQGNSA. The DNA for the CDR3 is TGTGCCAGCAGCCCCGGACTCAGCACAGATACGCAGTATTTT. Translated: CASSPGLSTDTQYF.

This rearrangement joins TRBV11-2 to TRBJ1-1, with D perhaps matching TRBD1 (5 bases). Germline CDR1 and CDR2: SGHAT and FQNNGV. This CDR3 has 15 amino acids. V was shortened by 0 bases and J by 3 bases, with 11 bases between the two germline ends. The CDR3 nucleotides are TGTGCCAGCAGCTTAGACCTCGGAGGGGACACTGAAGCTTTCTTT. Translation: CASSLDLGGDTEAFF.

The J gene is TRBJ2-3, the V gene TRBV7-2, with 9 bases that match TRBD2. The CDR3 covers 15 residues. The junction had 2 bases not matched to a gene; V was cut back by 3 bases and J by 1 base. Germline CDR1 reads SGHTA; CDR2 reads FQGNSA. The CDR3 sequence: CASSFWTSGTDTQYF. The CDR3 nucleotides read TGTGCCAGCAGCTTCTGGACTAGCGGCACAGATACGCAGTATTTT.

This clone was seen only a few times. This chain connects TRBV20-1 to TRBJ2-5; TRBD2 matches 9 bases. The germline gives CDR1 DFQATT, CDR2 SNEGSKA (reference sequence). This CDR3 contains 16 residues. Trimming took 3 bases from V and 7 from J; bases not matched to a gene: 15. CDR3 residues: CSASDPSGAPTGTQYF. CDR3 bases: TGCAGTGCTAGTGATCCTAGCGGGGCCCCAACGGGGACCCAGTACTTC.

The chain couples TRBV20-1 to TRBJ2-3; a possible D gene is TRBD1 (6 bases). V lost 3 bases to trimming and J lost 6 bases, with 10 bases between them. Germline CDR1 reads DFQATT; CDR2 reads SNEGSKA (reference sequence). The CDR3 extends over 12 amino acids. The CDR3 spells CSASYGGDTQYF. The CDR3 DNA reads TGCAGTGCTAGTTATGGGGGCGATACGCAGTATTTT.

The chain couples TRBV5-1 to TRBJ1-5; maybe TRBD1 (6 bases). CDR1 is SGHRS and CDR2 is YFSETQ in the germline V gene. The V end lost 4 bases, the J end lost 7 bases, and 12 bases lay between the germline ends. The CDR3 spans 13 residues. CDR3 sequence (DNA): TGCGCCAGCAGCATACAGGGAGGGCAGCCCCAGCATTTT. The encoded protein is CASSIQGGQPQHF. Based on the CDR3 plus reference TRBV5-1 and TRBJ1-5, the full variable domain is KAGVTQTPRYLIKTRGQQVTLSCSPISGHRSVSWYQQTPGQGLQFLFEYFSETQRNKGNFPGRFSGRQFSNSRSEMNVSTLELGDSALYLCASSIQGGQPQHFGDGTRLSIL.

The V call is TRBV11-2, the J call TRBJ2-5; D call uncertain. CDR3 size: 14 residues. Germline CDR1 and CDR2: SGHAT and FQNNGV. V was shortened by 6 bases and J by 2 bases, with 13 bases between the two germline ends. CDR3 in amino acids: CASRGRLTQETQYF. Written as DNA, the CDR3 is TGTGCCAGCAGGGGCCGCTTAACACAAGAGACCCAGTACTTC.

The V gene is TRBV5-1, the J gene TRBJ1-1, with a possible D match to TRBD1 (5 bases). Trimming shortened V by 4 bases and J by 1 base, and 8 bases separated the two germline ends. The V gene's germline CDR1 is SGHRS and CDR2 YFSETQ. The CDR3 runs to 13 residues. The CDR3 nucleotides read TGCGCCAGCAGCAGCACAGGGAACACTGAAGCTTTCTTT. This codes for CASSSTGNTEAFF.

The V call is TRBV7-2, the J call TRBJ1-2, with 8 nucleotides matching TRBD1. V trimming: 1 base; J trimming: 4 bases; junction bases outside the gene matches: 2. This CDR3 is 14 amino acids long. In germline, CDR1 is SGHTA, CDR2 FQGNSA. The CDR3 DNA sequence: TGTGCCAGCAGCTTAGGGACAGGGCCCTATGGCTACACCTTC. Translation gives CASSLGTGPYGYTF.

J is TRBJ1-5 and V is TRBV6-4; 8 nucleotides agree with TRBD1. This CDR3 spans 15 amino acids. The V and J ends lost 5 bases and 7 bases, in that order; junction bases with no gene match: 10. CDR1 is MRHNA and CDR2 is SNTAGT in the germline V gene. The CDR3 DNA sequence: TGTGCCAGCAGTCCCAACGGACAGGGCGGGCAGCCCCAGCATTTT. This gives the protein CASSPNGQGGQPQHF.

The chain employs TRBV19 and TRBJ1-5; no clear D. CDR3 length equals 14 residues. V dropped 4 bases and J dropped 0 bases, with 7 bases sitting between them. Germline lookup yields CDR1 LNHDA and CDR2 SQIVND (reference sequence). This chain's CDR3 is CASSKRVSNQPQHF. The CDR3 DNA reads TGTGCCAGTAGTAAACGGGTTAGCAATCAGCCCCAGCATTTT.

This chain connects TRBV27 to TRBJ2-7; 9 bases match TRBD1. V lost 3 bases to trimming and J lost 4 bases; unmatched junction nucleotides: 13. Germline V gives CDR1 MNHEY, CDR2 SMNVEV (reference sequence). CDR3 size: 17 residues. CDR3 loop: CASSFKPPRDRVYEQYF. The CDR3 DNA is TGTGCCAGCAGTTTTAAGCCCCCCCGGGACAGGGTTTACGAGCAGTACTTC.

As for this clone: An end of the junction differs from the germline gene, which may be a read error. The chain combines TRBV28 with TRBJ2-1; tentative D call: TRBD2 (6 bases). This CDR3 has 15 residues. Germline-derived CDR1 and CDR2 are MDHEN and SYDVKM. CDR3 residues: CASILSGSSYNEQFF. CDR3 bases: TGTGCCAGCATTTTATCCGGGAGCTCCTACAATGAGCAGTTCTTC. The full variable domain, with the rest looked up from reference TRBV28 and TRBJ2-1, is DVKVTQSSRYLVKRTGEKVFLECVQDMDHENMFWYRQDPGLGLRLIYFSYDVKMKEKGDIPEGYSVSREKKERFSLILESASTNQTSMYLCASILSGSSYNEQFFGPGTRLTVL.

J is TRBJ1-2 and V is TRBV12-3 or TRBV12-4, with 9 bases that match TRBD1. J gave up 4 bases and V 6 bases, and 3 bases lay outside the gene matches. This CDR3 spans 13 amino acids. For the CDR3, the DNA is TGTGCCAGCAGGGGACAGGGCGGCTATGGCTACACCTTC. As protein: CASRGQGGYGYTF.

This clone is medium-sized. Within the sample, other DNA sequences also encode this same CDR3. J is TRBJ1-5 and V is TRBV5-1; D is possibly TRBD1 (6 bases). V lost 6 bases, J lost 4 bases, and 14 bases lay in between. This CDR3 spans 14 amino acids. Per the germline V gene, CDR1 is SGHRS and CDR2 is YFSETQ. The CDR3 DNA reads as TGCGCCAGCAAGGGGGAGGGAGATAATCAGCCCCAGCATTTT. Translated, it gives CASKGEGDNQPQHF. The full variable domain, its missing parts supplied by reference TRBV5-1 and TRBJ1-5, is KAGVTQTPRYLIKTRGQQVTLSCSPISGHRSVSWYQQTPGQGLQFLFEYFSETQRNKGNFPGRFSGRQFSNSRSEMNVSTLELGDSALYLCASKGEGDNQPQHFGDGTRLSIL.

The rearrangement links TRBV29-1 to TRBJ2-7; 8 positions agree with TRBD1. CDR3 length: 12 residues. V was pared by 1 base and J by 6 bases, with 2 bases of the junction left unmatched. Germline CDR1 reads SQVTM; CDR2 reads ANQGSEA. CDR3 region: CSVEVQGGEQYF. Written as DNA, the CDR3 is TGCAGCGTTGAAGTACAGGGGGGCGAGCAGTACTTC.